The rows below give T cell receptor beta chains drawn from one sample of a study of blood T cells in healthy people across ages. TCRdb itself ran the 5' RACE reads through MiXCR, one entry per CDR3 protein. The sample carries hundreds of thousands of distinct CDR3 sequences, approximately 21% recorded once. Sequenced: blood. The receptors stem from a man in his 70s in good health. CDR3s include the opening cysteine and the closing phenylalanine or tryptophan. Fields, in order: V gene, CDR3 protein.

>TRBV20-1
CSATLRLAGGPKNIQYF
>TRBV10-2
CASSVPGQGSETQYF
>TRBV19
CASNHGLERSYNEQFF
>TRBV5-1
CASSPNPQGGLLADEQFF
>TRBV12-3/TRBV12-4
CASTFFPDTQYF
>TRBV20-1
CSAFQFSGSSYNEQFF
>TRBV12-3/TRBV12-4
CASSGTGFIGELFF
>TRBV12-3/TRBV12-4
CASRRTSGTRNEQFF
>TRBV5-1
CASSLLEGNIQYF
>TRBV3-1
CASSQYPGQRAGKATGELFF
>TRBV6-5
CASESPVGGAFF
>TRBV6-2/TRBV6-3
CASSNWDGYEQYF
>TRBV18
CASSPGQTETQYF
>TRBV12-3/TRBV12-4
CASSLSTWEQYF
>TRBV4-1
CASSQVSTRGIGETQYF
>TRBV3-1
CASSRGDYEQYF
>TRBV29-1
CSVGQGRAEAFF
>TRBV6-1
CASRRDINFDTEAFF
>TRBV4-1
CASSQDGSGRAVYNEQFF
>TRBV18
CASSPSPGLAEETQYF
>TRBV5-1
CASSALAGGNQPQHF
>TRBV19
CASTLAGGPVNTGELFF
>TRBV27
CASSPVGAAYGYTF
>TRBV7-7
CASSQAPGANGELFF
>TRBV20-1
CSAQRAGVVTGELFF
>TRBV20-1
CSAQGAGETQYF
>TRBV18
CASSSSWERGAYEQYF
>TRBV2
CASSEVSGSETQYF
>TRBV5-1
CASSLQGQVQETQYF